A single sample gave rise to the 23 T cell receptor beta chains below, sequenced in a study of blood T cell repertoires in COVID-19 (dated by TCRdb to about 2020). The library was prepared using the immunoSEQ multiplex PCR assay. TCRdb retrieved this table from immuneACCESS and kept in-frame rearrangements only. Not all clones are present; in checked studies, unresolved V genes account for under half, and no reason is known for the remainder. The sample table shows about 270,000 clones, and roughly 90% are seen once. Under 3% of the sample is in the top ten clones. Material: PBMCs or T cells enriched from blood (not recorded which). These receptors all come from a middle-aged woman with acute COVID-19.

The CDR3 protein is CASSSPVGGGGYGYTF. In nucleotides, the CDR3 is TGTGCCAGCAGTTCCCCCGTAGGGGGCGGAGGCTATGGCTACACCTTC. The V gene is TRBV28, the J gene TRBJ1-2; 7 positions match TRBD1. The length of the CDR3 is 16 residues. Germline assignment: CDR1 MDHEN and CDR2 SYDVKM. The V segment lost 4 bases and the J segment 4 bases; nucleotides outside the gene matches: 12.

The chain carries TRBV24-1 and TRBJ2-3; possibly TRBD1 for D (6 bases). The length of the CDR3 is 15 residues. V lost 0 bases, J lost 4 bases, and 10 bases lay in between. From germline, CDR1 is KGHDR and CDR2 SFDVKD. The CDR3 DNA sequence: TGTGCCACCAGTGATTTGGGTCAGGGGTCAGATACGCAGTATTTT. It specifies CATSDLGQGSDTQYF.

This chain links TRBV5-4 with TRBJ2-7; 7 positions agree with TRBD1. V lost 3 bases and J lost 4; bases outside the gene matches: 16. The CDR3 is 17 residues long. The germline V gene has CDR1 SGHNT and CDR2 YYREEE (reference sequence). CDR3: CASSSPTKTGTSYEQYF. The CDR3 nucleotides read TGTGCCAGCAGCTCCCCGACGAAGACAGGGACGTCTTACGAGCAGTACTTC.

V is TRBV5-1 and J is TRBJ2-5, with 12 nucleotides matching TRBD2. With 9 bases clipped from V and 5 bases from J, the junction kept 8 bases outside the gene matches. The CDR3 totals 14 residues. Germline values: CDR1 SGHRS, CDR2 YFSETQ. CDR3 in DNA: TGCGCCACCAAGACTAGCGGGAGTGTGGAGACCCAGTACTTC. This codes for CATKTSGSVETQYF.

The chain links TRBV7-9 to TRBJ1-2; no clear D gene. Per the germline V gene, CDR1 is SEHNR and CDR2 is FQNEAQ (reference sequence). This CDR3 is built from 11 residues. Trimming removed 5 bases from V and 5 bases from J, with 6 bases in between. CDR3 sequence: CASSPGYGYTF. CDR3 DNA: TGTGCCAGCAGCCCCGGTTATGGCTACACCTTC.

The V and J genes are TRBV6-5 and TRBJ2-5; possible D gene TRBD2, 7 bases. This CDR3 spans 14 amino acids. Looked up from germline, CDR1 is MNHEY and CDR2 is SVGAGI. V gave up 2 bases and J gave up 6 bases, with 13 bases separating them. CDR3 amino acids: CASSYDGGRQTQYF. CDR3 sequence (DNA): TGTGCCAGCAGTTACGACGGGGGGCGGCAGACCCAGTACTTC.

The chain recombines TRBV5-1 with TRBJ1-1, with TRBD1 as a possible D gene (5 bases). CDR3 length: 14 amino acids. V lost 5 bases and J lost 1, with 12 bases in between. The germline CDR1 and CDR2 sequences are SGHRS and YFSETQ. CDR3 in DNA: TGCGCCAGCAGATTAACTCAGGGGAACACTGAAGCTTTCTTT. Translated: CASRLTQGNTEAFF.

The rearrangement uses TRBV28 and TRBJ2-7, with 8 bases that match TRBD1. Trimming cost V 1 base and J 6 bases; bases outside gene matches: 8. The CDR3 has 15 residues. Germline V gives CDR1 MDHEN, CDR2 SYDVKM. The CDR3 nucleotides are TGTGCCAGCAGTTTATTCGGGACAGGAGGGGGCGAGCAGTACTTC. It codes for CASSLFGTGGGEQYF.

The chain is built from TRBV7-3 and TRBJ2-1; 13 positions match TRBD2. CDR1 and CDR2 (germline): SGHTA, FQGTGA. Trimming at V came to 5 bases and at J to 5 bases, leaving 6 bases not matched to a gene. The CDR3 runs to 16 residues. The CDR3 DNA reads as TGTGCCAGCAGCGCCACTAGCGGGGGGGCCAACAATGAGCAGTTCTTC. This translates into CASSATSGGANNEQFF.

J is TRBJ2-1 and V is TRBV5-4; D perhaps matches TRBD1 (6 bases). Germline CDR1 reads SGHNT; CDR2 reads YYREEE (reference sequence). Trimming removed 7 bases from V and 7 bases from J, with 24 bases in between. This CDR3 region has 16 residues. The CDR3 here is CASELGAGKPGNEQFF. In DNA, the CDR3 is TGTGCCAGCGAACTGGGGGCGGGCAAGCCGGGGAATGAGCAGTTCTTC.

This clone was observed a few times. The chain has TRBV6-5 and TRBJ1-6; 8 nucleotides match TRBD1. The CDR3 is 14 residues long. J gave up 11 bases and V 5 bases, and 8 bases lay outside the gene matches. Per the germline V gene, CDR1 is MNHEY and CDR2 is SVGAGI. The CDR3 spells CASSNSGGLTPLHF. DNA for the CDR3: TGTGCCAGCAGTAATTCAGGGGGCCTGACACCCCTCCACTTT.

The chain recombines TRBV11-3 with TRBJ2-7; D ambiguous. V was clipped by 0 bases and J by 6 bases, with 9 bases between them. Germline values: CDR1 SGHNT, CDR2 YENEEA. The CDR3 is made up of 13 amino acids. The CDR3 spells CASSLDPPSEQYF. The CDR3, as DNA: TGTGCCAGCAGCTTAGACCCCCCCTCCGAGCAGTACTTC.

The genes are TRBV9 and TRBJ2-3, with 8 bases that match TRBD2. Germline loops: CDR1 SGDLS, CDR2 YYNGEE. The V segment lost 1 base and the J segment 2 bases; nucleotides outside the gene matches: 3. The CDR3 contains 15 residues. This CDR3 reads CASSVKRGHTDTQYF. The CDR3 DNA reads as TGTGCCAGCAGCGTAAAGCGGGGGCACACAGATACGCAGTATTTT.

In nucleotides, the CDR3 is TGTGCCAGCAGCCATCACAGGGGGCGAAGTGAAAAACTGTTTTTT. As protein: CASSHHRGRSEKLFF. The gene calls are TRBV3-1 (or the pseudogene TRBV3-2) and TRBJ1-4; 9 bases align to TRBD1. Unmatched junction bases numbered 6, after V lost 3 bases and J lost 7 bases. The CDR3 sequence is 15 residues long. Germline V gene sequence: CDR1 LGHDT, CDR2 YNNKEL (reference sequence).

The V and J genes are TRBV28 and TRBJ2-5; tentative D call: TRBD2 (6 bases). The V gene lost 3 bases and the J gene lost 6 bases, with 17 bases spanning the gap. Germline V gene data show CDR1 as MDHEN and CDR2 as SYDVKM. CDR3 length: 15 amino acids. The CDR3 here is CASSFVRRASKTQYF. The CDR3 coding sequence is TGTGCCAGCAGTTTTGTTCGGAGGGCCTCGAAGACCCAGTACTTC.

V usage is TRBV5-1 and J usage is TRBJ1-3; D is unresolved. Per germline, CDR1 SGHRS and CDR2 YFSETQ. The CDR3 has 13 residues. V lost 3 bases and J lost 2, with 6 bases in between. The CDR3 region is CASSSETGNTIYF. In DNA, the CDR3 is TGCGCCAGCAGCTCGGAGACTGGAAACACCATATATTTT.

The chain has TRBV30 and TRBJ1-3; a possible D gene is TRBD1 (6 bases). The CDR3 has 9 residues. V was clipped by 5 bases and J by 16 bases, with 12 bases between them. Per germline, CDR1 GTSNPN and CDR2 SVGIG (reference sequence). CDR3 region: CAWGDRPYF. The CDR3 DNA follows: TGTGCCTGGGGAGACAGGCCCTATTTT.

This clone was observed once. This chain joins TRBV7-9 and TRBJ1-2; D unresolved. The germline CDR1 and CDR2 sequences are SEHNR and FQNEAQ (reference sequence). This CDR3 comprises 12 residues. Trimming shortened V by 3 bases and J by 7 bases, and 9 bases separated the two germline ends. The CDR3 DNA is TGTGCCAGCAGCTTCACAGTGACTGGCTACACCTTC. Its protein is CASSFTVTGYTF.

As DNA, the CDR3 is TGTGCCTGGAGTTCGGGGGGCTCTGGTCCCACAGATACGCAGTATTTT. Protein sequence: CAWSSGGSGPTDTQYF. This rearrangement joins TRBV30 to TRBJ2-3; TRBD2 might be the D (7 bases). Germline assignment: CDR1 GTSNPN and CDR2 SVGIG (reference sequence). V lost 2 bases to trimming and J lost 2 bases, with 17 bases between them. The CDR3 contains 16 residues.

The V gene is TRBV2, the J gene TRBJ1-4; D is uncertain. The length of the CDR3 is 17 residues. Germline V CDR1 and CDR2: SNHLY, FYNNEI. Trimming stripped 5 bases from V and 3 bases from J, with 19 bases between. CDR3: CASSLQSQMGANEKLFF. The CDR3 bases are TGTGCCAGCAGTTTGCAGTCTCAGATGGGAGCTAATGAAAAACTGTTTTTT.

The rearrangement uses TRBV7-2 and TRBJ2-1; 14 nucleotides line up with TRBD2. CDR1 SGHTA and CDR2 FQGNSA come from the germline V gene. The CDR3 has 14 residues. Trimming took 8 bases from V and 9 from J; bases not matched to a gene: 6. The CDR3, as DNA: TGTGCCAGCCCCGGGACTAGCGGGAGAGGTGAGCAGTTCTTC. It translates to CASPGTSGRGEQFF.

This clone was found once. This chain uses TRBV18 with TRBJ1-3; no clear D. Trimming removed 3 bases from V and 6 bases from J, with 18 bases in between. The germline V gene has CDR1 KGHSH and CDR2 LQKENI. CDR3 size: 16 residues. Here the CDR3 DNA reads TGTGCCAGCTCACCCCCCCATGGCCTAGTGGAAAACACCATATATTTT. This sequence encodes CASSPPHGLVENTIYF.

Details on this clone: Different DNA sequences within this sample yield the same CDR3. The chain recombines TRBV19 with TRBJ1-5, with a possible D match to TRBD1 (5 bases). The CDR3 sequence is 14 residues long. The V end lost 4 bases, the J end lost 2 bases, and 9 bases lay between the germline ends. The germline gives CDR1 LNHDA, CDR2 SQIVND (reference sequence). CDR3 amino acids: CASSRQGGNQPQHF. The CDR3 nucleotides are TGTGCCAGTAGTAGGCAGGGCGGCAATCAGCCCCAGCATTTT.